The 30 T cell receptor beta chains given below trace back to one sample, sequenced in a study of CD8 T cells in Susac syndrome. cDNA came from approximately 0.5 to 1 ug RNA primed by random hexamers. TCRdb re-called the immunoSEQ multiplex PCR reads through MiXCR, storing one row per CDR3 protein. The sample consists of a few hundred thousand distinct CDR3 sequences, approximately 92% of them appearing once. Sequenced sample: CD4+ T cells from PBMCs. All receptors derive from a human donor with multiple sclerosis.

This sequence joins TRBV5-1 and TRBJ1-2; 9 positions match TRBD1. Germline assignment: CDR1 SGHRS and CDR2 YFSETQ. The CDR3 covers 15 residues. Germline trimming cut 4 bases from V and 5 bases from J; bases unmatched to any gene: 9. CDR3 coding DNA: TGCGCCAGCAGCCATAGCGGGACAGGGATGTATGGCTACACCTTC. Amino acid sequence: CASSHSGTGMYGYTF.

This rearrangement joins TRBV6-1 to TRBJ1-1; 7 bases map to TRBD1. This CDR3 has 16 residues. V lost 7 bases, J lost 7 bases, and 18 bases stayed unmatched. Germline loops: CDR1 MNHNS, CDR2 SASEGT. Written as DNA, the CDR3 is TGTGCCAGCACCCCTATCTTTCCCAGGGGGGCAAATGAAGCTTTCTTT. It codes for CASTPIFPRGANEAFF.

The chain is built from TRBV14 and TRBJ2-5; D is undetermined. The germline CDR1 and CDR2 sequences are SGHDN and FVKESK. CDR3 length: 13 amino acids. Deletions cut 4 bases from V and 7 bases from J, with 13 bases between. For the CDR3, the DNA is TGTGCCAGCAGCCCCGCGACCTTTGGGACCCAGTACTTC. Protein sequence: CASSPATFGTQYF.

This clonotype was recorded only once. The chain links TRBV20-1 to TRBJ1-5, with a tentative D call TRBD1 (5 bases). Germline-derived CDR1 and CDR2 are DFQATT and SNEGSKA (reference sequence). V dropped 5 bases and J dropped 5 bases, with 13 bases sitting between them. This CDR3 has 13 residues. CDR3 DNA sequence: TGCAGTGCTGCCGCGACAGCCGATCAGCCCCAGCATTTT. The encoded protein is CSAAATADQPQHF.

This clonotype was observed a handful of times. The chain recombines TRBV5-4 with TRBJ2-7; D perhaps matches TRBD2 (5 bases). The CDR3 is 15 amino acids. Germline V gives CDR1 SGHNT, CDR2 YYREEE (reference sequence). V shed 5 bases and J shed 0 bases, with 15 bases lying between them. The CDR3 DNA reads TGTGCCAGCAGTCCTCCGGGGTGGAGCTCCTACGAGCAGTACTTC. Its protein is CASSPPGWSSYEQYF.

The chain joins TRBV15 to TRBJ1-1; D not certain. CDR3 length: 14 residues. The V and J ends lost 6 bases and 0 bases respectively, with 11 bases between them. Germline CDR1 is LNHNV and CDR2 is YYDKDF (reference sequence). CDR3 residues: CATRARRLNTEAFF. The CDR3 DNA reads as TGTGCCACCAGAGCGAGGCGGCTGAACACTGAAGCTTTCTTT. Complete variable domain (other parts from reference TRBV15 and TRBJ1-1): DAMVIQNPRYQVTQFGKPVTLSCSQTLNHNVMYWYQQKSSQAPKLLFHYYDKDFNNEADTPDNFQSRRPNTSFCFLDIRSPGLGDTAMYLCATRARRLNTEAFFGQGTRLTVV.

The J gene is TRBJ2-7, the V gene TRBV7-2; 8 bases map to TRBD2. Per the germline V gene, CDR1 is SGHTA and CDR2 is FQGNSA. The CDR3 sequence is 15 residues long. V was clipped by 5 bases and J by 0 bases; unmatched bases: 6. Here the CDR3 reads CASSRTSGSSYEQYV. CDR3 bases: TGTGCCAGCAGCCGTACTAGCGGAAGCTCCTACGAGCAGTACGTC.

V and J are TRBV6-1 and TRBJ2-2; 13 positions agree with TRBD2. Per germline, CDR1 MNHNS and CDR2 SASEGT. V lost 5 bases, J lost 9 bases, and 12 bases stayed unmatched. The CDR3 covers 17 residues. The CDR3 here is CASSRLAGGSGARELFF. CDR3 DNA sequence: TGTGCCAGCAGTCGACTAGCGGGGGGCTCGGGGGCCAGGGAGCTGTTTTTT.

This chain links TRBV11-3 with TRBJ2-5; perhaps TRBD2 as D (6 bases). V was pared by 5 bases and J by 5 bases, with 18 bases between. Germline CDR1 reads SGHNT; CDR2 reads YENEEA. The length of the CDR3 is 15 residues. The CDR3 region is CASSHALGGAETQYF. The CDR3 region has the DNA TGTGCCAGCAGCCACGCCCTCGGGGGTGCGGAGACCCAGTACTTC.

The chain has TRBV6-5 and TRBJ2-1; 9 bases are shared with TRBD1. Trimming at V came to 2 bases and at J to 6 bases, leaving 5 bases not matched to a gene. Germline CDR1 reads MNHEY; CDR2 reads SVGAGI. This CDR3 comprises 15 residues. CDR3 sequence (DNA): TGTGCCAGCAGTTACGGGGGACAGGGAATCAATGAGCAGTTCTTC. Its translation is CASSYGGQGINEQFF.

V usage is TRBV7-8 and J usage is TRBJ1-1, with 10 bases aligning to TRBD1. This CDR3 is 15 amino acids long. V lost 3 bases and J lost 4; bases outside the gene matches: 5. Germline V CDR1 and CDR2: SGHVS, FQNEAQ. CDR3 residues: CASSFLGTGVTEAFF. CDR3 nucleotides: TGTGCCAGCAGCTTTCTTGGGACAGGGGTCACTGAAGCTTTCTTT.

This sequence joins TRBV4-2 and TRBJ2-6; 7 bases fit TRBD1. The CDR3 totals 16 residues. With V trimmed by 4 bases and J by 0 bases, 3 bases remained unmatched. Germline values: CDR1 LGHNA, CDR2 YNFKEQ. CDR3 region: CASSRTGASGANVLTF. The CDR3 bases are TGTGCCAGCAGCCGCACAGGGGCCTCTGGGGCCAACGTCCTGACTTTC.

V and J are TRBV9 and TRBJ2-6; D is undetermined. Germline V gene data show CDR1 as SGDLS and CDR2 as YYNGEE. The germline V and J ends were trimmed by 0 bases and 2 bases, with 6 bases remaining between them. CDR3 length: 15 residues. The CDR3 protein is CASSVARAGANVLTF. DNA of the CDR3: TGTGCCAGCAGCGTAGCCCGGGCTGGGGCCAACGTCCTGACTTTC.

V gene TRBV6-2 or TRBV6-3 combines with J gene TRBJ1-5, with TRBD1 identical over 8 bases. The length of the CDR3 is 15 residues. V lost 6 bases and J lost 8; bases outside the gene matches: 12. In germline, CDR1 is MNHEY, CDR2 SVGEGT. The CDR3 coding sequence is TGTGCCAGCAGACCCCACGGGGACAGGCTTGAGCCCCAGCATTTT. Translating it yields CASRPHGDRLEPQHF.

The CDR3 spells CASSEQQGHPPQPQHF. Written as DNA, the CDR3 is TGTGCCAGCAGTGAGCAACAGGGACACCCCCCACAACCCCAGCATTTT. The chain joins TRBV6-1 to TRBJ1-5; weak D call: TRBD1 (6 bases). The germline V gene encodes CDR1 MNHNS and CDR2 SASEGT. The CDR3 has 16 residues. V gave up 3 bases and J gave up 10 bases, with 22 bases separating them.

V is TRBV4-1 and J is TRBJ2-2; 7 bases are a match to TRBD1. The CDR3 sequence is 15 residues long. V lost 3 bases and J lost 6; bases outside the gene matches: 7. The germline V gene has CDR1 MGHRA and CDR2 YSYEKL. Here the CDR3 reads CASSHRQGDPGELFF. DNA of the CDR3: TGCGCCAGCAGCCACCGCCAGGGGGACCCCGGGGAGCTGTTTTTT.

The chain employs TRBV7-8 and TRBJ1-1; no clear D. The CDR3 contains 13 residues. In germline, CDR1 is SGHVS, CDR2 FQNEAQ. Between the trimmed V and J ends, which lost 3 bases and 4 bases, there was a span of 9 bases. The CDR3 coding sequence is TGTGCCAGCAGCTTTCGGGGTAGCACTGAAGCTTTCTTT. This translates into CASSFRGSTEAFF.

The chain joins TRBV6-1 to TRBJ2-7; D is uncertain. The CDR3 runs 13 residues. Germline CDR1 and CDR2: MNHNS and SASEGT. Trimming took off 10 bases at V and 2 bases at J, with 15 bases between the two ends. CDR3 region: CAIAWGYAYEQYV. The CDR3 nucleotides are TGTGCCATCGCCTGGGGTTACGCCTACGAGCAGTACGTC.

The rearrangement uses TRBV14 and TRBJ1-2; weak D call: TRBD1 (5 bases). The CDR3 totals 12 residues. CDR1 is SGHDN and CDR2 is FVKESK in the germline V gene. Between the trimmed V and J ends, which lost 2 bases and 9 bases, there was a span of 10 bases. The CDR3 protein is CASSQNNRRYTF. The CDR3 region has the DNA TGTGCCAGCAGCCAAAATAACAGGCGCTACACCTTC.

The chain combines TRBV30 with TRBJ1-5; 9 bases line up with TRBD1. Trimming cost V 5 bases and J 4 bases; bases outside gene matches: 3. The CDR3 covers 13 residues. Germline assignment: CDR1 GTSNPN and CDR2 SVGIG (reference sequence). DNA of the CDR3: TGTGCCTGGGGCGGGACAGGGAATCAGCCCCAGCATTTT. Amino acid sequence: CAWGGTGNQPQHF. The full variable domain, in which reference TRBV30 and TRBJ1-5 provide the parts outside the CDR3, is SQTIHQWPATLVQPVGSPLSLECTVEGTSNPNLYWYRQAAGRGLQLLFYSVGIGQISSEVPQNLSASRPQDRQFILSSKKLLLSDSGFYLCAWGGTGNQPQHFGDGTRLSIL.

V usage is TRBV20-1 and J usage is TRBJ2-4; possibly TRBD1 for D (6 bases). The CDR3 is 13 residues long. V was trimmed by 2 bases and J by 5 bases, leaving 10 bases between them. Germline values: CDR1 DFQATT, CDR2 SNEGSKA (reference sequence). The CDR3 DNA follows: TGCAGTGCTAGATGGACAGATCAAAACATTCAGTACTTC. Protein product: CSARWTDQNIQYF.

V usage is TRBV6-5 and J usage is TRBJ2-1; D perhaps matches TRBD2 (5 bases). This CDR3 is built from 14 residues. CDR1 and CDR2 from the germline V gene are MNHEY and SVGAGI. Trimming removed 5 bases from V and 4 bases from J, with 12 bases in between. In DNA, the CDR3 is TGTGCCAGCAGTGGAAATGGGGAGTACAATGAGCAGTTCTTC. This translates into CASSGNGEYNEQFF.

This clonotype was found a few times. The DNA of the CDR3 is TGTGCCAGCAGTTTCAGCGGGAGCACTGAAGCTTTCTTT. Protein sequence: CASSFSGSTEAFF. The V gene is TRBV12-3 or TRBV12-4, the J gene TRBJ1-1; D not certain. V shed 3 bases and J shed 4 bases, with 9 bases lying between them. This CDR3 region has 13 residues.

The V call is TRBV29-1, the J call TRBJ2-1; the D gene is possibly TRBD2 (6 bases). The V end was cut by 7 bases, the J end by 7 bases, with 11 bases between. The CDR3 runs 11 residues. Germline V gives CDR1 SQVTM, CDR2 ANQGSEA. The CDR3 DNA reads TGCAGCGCGGCTAGCGCGAATGAGCAGTTCTTC. Translating gives CSAASANEQFF.

This clonotype was counted a few times. This chain links TRBV27 with TRBJ2-5; no clear D gene. Germline lookup yields CDR1 MNHEY and CDR2 SMNVEV (reference sequence). The V gene lost 3 bases and the J gene lost 5 bases, with 10 bases spanning the gap. The CDR3 has 13 amino acids. The CDR3 here is CASSFNSWETQYF. The DNA for the CDR3 is TGTGCCAGCAGTTTTAATTCTTGGGAGACCCAGTACTTC.

This sequence joins TRBV19 and TRBJ2-5, with 8 bases that match TRBD2. V trimming: 1 base; J trimming: 4 bases; junction bases outside the gene matches: 5. The CDR3 runs to 15 residues. Germline values: CDR1 LNHDA, CDR2 SQIVND (reference sequence). CDR3 amino acids: CASSIVRTSLETQYF. In DNA form, the CDR3 reads TGTGCCAGTAGTATAGTTCGGACTAGCCTAGAGACCCAGTACTTC.

J is TRBJ2-4 and V is TRBV13; D is perhaps TRBD2 (6 bases). The CDR3 is 14 residues long. The V end was cut by 8 bases, the J end by 1 base, with 12 bases between. Germline CDR1 and CDR2: PRHDT and FYEKMQ (reference sequence). The DNA of the CDR3 is TGTGCCAGCTTACGAGGAGGGGCCAAAAACATTCAGTACTTC. This gives the protein CASLRGGAKNIQYF.

This chain links TRBV2 with TRBJ2-2, with 7 bases matching TRBD1. V was pared by 4 bases and J by 4 bases, with 6 bases of the junction left unmatched. This CDR3 spans 15 amino acids. Germline V gives CDR1 SNHLY, CDR2 FYNNEI. Here the CDR3 DNA reads TGTGCCAGCAGTGGGGACAGTGTATCCACCGGGGAGCTGTTTTTT. It codes for CASSGDSVSTGELFF. The full variable domain, its missing parts supplied by reference TRBV2 and TRBJ2-2, is EPEVTQTPSHQVTQMGQEVILRCVPISNHLYFYWYRQILGQKVEFLVSFYNNEISEKSEIFDDQFSVERPDGSNFTLKIRSTKLEDSAMYFCASSGDSVSTGELFFGEGSRLTVL.

CDR3 nucleotide sequence: TGTGCCTGGAGTATGGCCCTTGGGGGGCTCTATGGCTACACCTTC. This codes for CAWSMALGGLYGYTF. V and J are TRBV30 and TRBJ1-2, with a tentative D call TRBD1 (6 bases). Germline-derived CDR1 and CDR2 are GTSNPN and SVGIG (reference sequence). The length of the CDR3 is 15 residues. The V and J ends lost 2 bases and 4 bases respectively, with 17 bases between them.

This chain joins TRBV6-6 and TRBJ2-7; no firm D call. The CDR3 consists of 11 residues. Trimming left V 6 bases short and J 4 bases short, with 7 bases between. Per germline, CDR1 MNHNY and CDR2 SVGAGI (reference sequence). DNA for the CDR3: TGTGCCAGCAGCCCTTGGTACGAGCAGTACTTC. Translation: CASSPWYEQYF.